This T cell receptor beta chain derives from a study of response to subunit inactivated influenza vaccine. The V and J ends lost 0 bases and 3 bases respectively, with 12 bases between them. The germline gives CDR1 LGHNA, CDR2 YSLEER. The CDR3 has 16 residues. TCRdb redid the calling of the RT-PCR reads with MiXCR, one entry per CDR3 protein. The sample shows hundreds of thousands of distinct CDR3 sequences, approximately 10% of them seen only once. These data were also filed under a second study, of T cells expressing NK-cell markers. That source notes: The authors generated TCR beta cDNA through 5'RACE template switching with UMIs. The dominant NKG2C+ clonotypes represented about 1.0-8% of CD8+ T cells in six donors.

The sample in question was PBMCs from blood, obtained on the day of vaccination. The J gene is TRBJ2-1, the V gene TRBV4-3; D possibly corresponds to TRBD2 (5 bases). The TCR was taken from a man in his fifties who received an inactivated influenza vaccine. Here the CDR3 reads CASSQDLVSGYNEQFF. The DNA for the CDR3 is TGCGCCAGCAGCCAAGATCTGGTAAGCGGCTACAATGAGCAGTTCTTC.